This paragraph covers one T cell receptor (beta chain) sequence. What it recognizes is unknown. This CDR3 is 18 amino acids long. After removal of 10 bases from V and 3 bases from J, the junction contained 14 bases not matched to a gene. The germline V gene encodes CDR1 ENHRY and CDR2 SYGVKD. After isolation, RNA underwent reverse transcription to generate cDNA as the sequencing template. Generated by immunoSEQ multiplex PCR, the TCRdb table keeps only in-frame clones and is missing some. Here the sample spans some 180,000 clones, almost 65% being singletons. This record comes from a study of CD8+ T cells in alopecia areata. Study results and limitations: Scalp sequencing also captures normal skin's resident alphabeta T cells. Elevated clonality characterized lesional scalp relative to normal scalp, particularly in alopecia totalis/universalis. Whereas mice showed it more clearly, TCR sharing across patients was murkier, possibly because of HLA.

Lesional scalp punch biopsies and peripheral blood were collected from alopecia areata patients. The sequence derives from a human donor with alopecia areata. Sequenced here: CD4+ T cells sorted from blood, sampled at week 0. This rearrangement joins TRBV10-3 to TRBJ2-2; 13 bases match TRBD2. CDR3 amino acids: CATSPRTSGGADTGELFF. The CDR3 nucleotides are TGTGCCACCTCTCCGAGAACTAGCGGGGGGGCCGACACCGGGGAGCTGTTTTTT.